This entry concerns a single T cell receptor beta chain. What it binds is not known. This record belongs to a study of cytomegalovirus exposure and HLA in healthy donors. V lost 0 bases to trimming and J lost 6 bases, with 7 bases between them. The CDR3 extends over 12 amino acids. The germline V gene encodes CDR1 SGDLS and CDR2 YYNGEE. Study-wide points: The records held CMV serostatus as the only immune exposure information. A later analysis found that most CMV-associated TCR beta chains appeared HLA-restricted.

The PCR was carried out with 60 Vbeta primers and 13 Jbeta primers. TCRdb's table, derived via immunoSEQ multiplex PCR, lists solely in-frame clones and lacks some. Of around 110,000 clones listed, approximately 65% are singletons. The receptor comes from a man between 18 and 29 years old in good health and CMV-seronegative. This chain links TRBV9 with TRBJ2-7; a weak D match, TRBD1 (5 bases). Specimen: PBMCs. The chain's CDR3 is CASSVVQGEQYF. For the CDR3, the DNA is TGTGCCAGCAGCGTAGTCCAGGGCGAGCAGTACTTC. The full variable domain, its missing parts supplied by reference TRBV9 and TRBJ2-7, is DSGVTQTPKHLITATGQRVTLRCSPRSGDLSVYWYQQSLDQGLQFLIQYYNGEERAKGNILERFSAQQFPDLHSELNLSSLELGDSALYFCASSVVQGEQYFGPGTRLTVT.